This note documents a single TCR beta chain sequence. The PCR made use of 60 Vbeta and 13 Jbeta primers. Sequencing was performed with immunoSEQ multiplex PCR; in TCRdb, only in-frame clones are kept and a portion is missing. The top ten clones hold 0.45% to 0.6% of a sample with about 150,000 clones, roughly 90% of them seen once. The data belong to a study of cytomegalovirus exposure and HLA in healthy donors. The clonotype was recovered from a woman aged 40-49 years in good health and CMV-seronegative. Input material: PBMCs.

The DNA for the CDR3 is TGTGCCAGTAGTATAGGTACTAGCGGGAGCGCAGATACGCAGTATTTT. Protein product: CASSIGTSGSADTQYF. The chain carries TRBV19 and TRBJ2-3; TRBD2 matches 11 bases. V shed 1 base, J shed 4 bases, and the junction held 4 bases outside the gene matches. CDR3 size: 16 residues. Germline V gene lookup returns CDR1 LNHDA and CDR2 SQIVND (reference sequence).